The T cell receptor beta chain under discussion was sequenced for a study of OX40 agonist ivuxolimab in advanced cancers. Describing the broader study: Ivuxolimab was a fully human IgG2 agonistic monoclonal antibody targeting the costimulatory receptor OX40 (CD134). Intravenous ivuxolimab was administered to patients every 2 weeks at six dose levels: 0.01, 0.1, 0.3, 1.5, 3 and 10 mg/kg. Among the approximately 54 dose-escalation patients, about 19 had hepatocellular carcinoma, roughly 15 melanoma, 9 renal cell carcinoma and 9 head and neck cancer. The dose-escalation cohort was about 83% male with a mean age of about 54 years, ranging from roughly 23 to 85. Patients were allowed to have had prior anti-PD-1, anti-PD-L1 or anti-CTLA-4 therapy, and around 37% of the dose-escalation patients had previously received checkpoint inhibitors. Partial responses were achieved by three dose-escalation patients, of whom one had hepatocellular carcinoma and two had cutaneous melanoma. The purpose of peripheral TCRbeta sequencing was to test whether ivuxolimab changed TCR sequence diversity and led to clonal T-cell expansion. The paper reports the monotherapy dose-escalation portion (N ≈ 52 patients) of the phase I ivuxolimab trial.

On this clone itself: Its antigen has not been determined. The sample holds no much larger clone one base away, and base qualities are not on file.

For sequencing of the TCRbeta CDR3 region, genomic DNA was extracted from the sorted cells. TCRbeta CDR3 regions were sequenced using the immunoSEQ Assay. TCRdb provides this immuneACCESS table in a form limited to in-frame rearrangements. Some clones are lacking; in checked studies, under half of them reflect an unresolved V gene, and why the rest are absent is not known. This sample lists about 94,000 clones; approximately 90% were detected once. The ten most abundant clones make up more than 0.25% of the sample. The CDR3 covers 16 residues, taking in both the cysteine and the phenylalanine. Kept here is only the CDR3 DNA, which spans 48 bases and is read in frame from base 1. Germline trimming amounts to 2 bases on V and 1 base on J, with 6 as the count of junction bases outside the gene matches. CDR1 LNHDA and CDR2 SQIVND are derived from the germline V gene (reference sequence). The trial excluded patients who had a history of autoimmune disease or were on systemic immunosuppression. Peripheral blood for TCR sequencing was collected from all dose cohorts at baseline, on cycle 4 day 1, and on cycle 7 day 1. The samples were taken from a phase I, first-in-human, multicenter, open-label dose-escalation trial of ivuxolimab. Adults with locally advanced or metastatic melanoma, renal cell carcinoma, hepatocellular carcinoma or head and neck squamous cell carcinoma were enrolled in the trial. Before TCR sequencing, CD4+ and CD8+ T cells were separately sorted from peripheral blood.

Results and caveats for the whole study, not just this receptor: On average, CD8+ T cells showed more expanded clones than CD4+ T cells after ivuxolimab. Partial responders in the 0.1-3.0 mg/kg groups had among the lowest normalized peripheral clonal expansion, especially among CD8+ T cells. Low levels of normalized T-cell clonal expansion were also seen in some patients who did not respond. Antigen specificity was not determined for the clonally expanded peripheral T cells. Clonal expansion of both CD4+ and CD8+ blood T cells was observed from baseline to week 6 at doses 0.1 to 3.0 mg/kg.

The rearrangement joined TRBV19 to TRBJ2-5; 8 bases in the middle match TRBD2. The sequences come from CD4+ or CD8+ T cells sorted from blood, collected in a trial of the OX40 agonist ivuxolimab. The TCR originated in an adult with an advanced solid tumor such as melanoma, head and neck, liver or kidney cancer. The CDR3 is CASSITGGGIQETQYF. The sequence in DNA is TGTGCCAGTAGTATAACCGGGGGGGGGATCCAAGAGACCCAGTACTTC.